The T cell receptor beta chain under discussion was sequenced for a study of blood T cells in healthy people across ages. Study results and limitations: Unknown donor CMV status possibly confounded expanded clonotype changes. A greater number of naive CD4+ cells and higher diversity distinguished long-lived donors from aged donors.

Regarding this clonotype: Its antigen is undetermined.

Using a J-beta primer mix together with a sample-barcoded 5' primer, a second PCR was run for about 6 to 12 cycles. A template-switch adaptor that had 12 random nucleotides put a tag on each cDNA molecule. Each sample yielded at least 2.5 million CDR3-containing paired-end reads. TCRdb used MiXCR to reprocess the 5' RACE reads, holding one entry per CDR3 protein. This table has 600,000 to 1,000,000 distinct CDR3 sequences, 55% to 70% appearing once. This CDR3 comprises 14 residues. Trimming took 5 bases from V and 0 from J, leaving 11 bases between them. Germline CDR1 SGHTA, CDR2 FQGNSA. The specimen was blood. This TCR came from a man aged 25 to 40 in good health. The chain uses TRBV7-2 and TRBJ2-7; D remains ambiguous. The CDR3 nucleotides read TGTGCCAGCAGCGTCGCCTCGAGCTCCTACGAGCAGTACTTC. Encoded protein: CASSVASSSYEQYF.